The 23 T cell receptor beta chains below all came from one sample that was sequenced in a study of beta chain features in type 1 diabetes. Since all of the isolated RNA was reverse transcribed, expressed TCRB transcripts were what got sequenced. Clones were sequenced by immunoSEQ multiplex PCR, and TCRdb holds only the in-frame ones, with some missing. The table lists about 470,000 clones, about 29% of them singletons. Sequenced input: naive CD4+ T cells from blood. All receptors derive from a man aged 18 to 30 in good health.

This clone has a handful of counts. V and J are TRBV10-3 and TRBJ2-1; 7 bases match TRBD1. Trimming cost V 3 bases and J 8 bases; bases outside gene matches: 13. Germline CDR1 ENHRY, CDR2 SYGVKD. The CDR3 covers 16 residues. The CDR3 region has the DNA TGTGCCATCAGTGATCCTCGGACAGGACGCGGATATGAGCAGTTCTTC. Translation: CAISDPRTGRGYEQFF.

The CDR3: CASSRTGGANTGELFF. DNA for the CDR3: TGCGCCAGCAGCCGGACCGGGGGAGCCAACACCGGGGAGCTGTTTTTT. The chain has TRBV4-3 and TRBJ2-2, with TRBD2 as a possible D gene (6 bases). Trimming stripped 4 bases from V and 2 bases from J, with 14 bases between. This CDR3 spans 16 amino acids. Per the germline V gene, CDR1 is LGHNA and CDR2 is YSLEER.

In this sample, this clone turned up a few times. The chain has TRBV5-1 and TRBJ1-2; D uncertain. Germline assignment: CDR1 SGHRS and CDR2 YFSETQ. Between the trimmed V and J ends, which lost 4 bases and 4 bases, there was a span of 11 bases. The length of the CDR3 is 13 residues. The DNA for the CDR3 is TGCGCCAGCAGCGCCACATCGGGCTATGGCTACACCTTC. It yields the protein CASSATSGYGYTF.

This clone came up a few times. The chain couples TRBV14 to TRBJ2-5, with D unresolved. With 5 bases removed from V and 1 base from J, the gap between germline ends came to 14 bases. Per the germline V gene, CDR1 is SGHDN and CDR2 is FVKESK. The CDR3 is 15 residues long. The CDR3 is CASSEGFFSQETQYF. CDR3 DNA: TGTGCCAGCAGCGAAGGTTTCTTCAGCCAAGAGACCCAGTACTTC.

The DNA of the CDR3 is TGTGCCAGCAGCTTAGACAGGGGAGAGACCCAGTACTTC. It is translated as CASSLDRGETQYF. The chain uses TRBV7-7 and TRBJ2-5; 7 bases line up with TRBD1. The CDR3 runs to 13 residues. The V gene's germline CDR1 is SSHAT and CDR2 FNYEAQ (reference sequence). After removal of 1 base from V and 4 bases from J, the junction contained 0 bases not matched to a gene.

Concerning this clone itself: This same CDR3 is encoded by further DNA sequences in the sample. This chain connects TRBV30 to TRBJ1-5; tentatively, D is TRBD1 (5 bases). The CDR3 sequence is 13 residues long. Trimming left V 1 base short and J 4 bases short, with 8 bases between. CDR1 is GTSNPN and CDR2 is SVGIG in the germline V gene (reference sequence). The CDR3: CAWSADRNQPQHF. As DNA, the CDR3 is TGTGCCTGGAGTGCCGACAGAAATCAGCCCCAGCATTTT.

The V gene is TRBV7-6, the J gene TRBJ1-4; TRBD1 aligns across 7 bases. The CDR3 contains 17 residues. V was pared by 1 base and J by 1 base, with 6 bases of the junction left unmatched. CDR1 is SGHVS and CDR2 is FNYEAQ in the germline V gene. The CDR3 loop is CASSLGLRQGTNEKLFF. The CDR3 bases are TGTGCCAGCAGCTTAGGACTACGACAGGGAACTAATGAAAAACTGTTTTTT.

Only a few counts were recorded for this clone. This chain joins TRBV30 and TRBJ2-2; 12 bases are shared with TRBD2. V dropped 2 bases and J dropped 5; count of bases not matched to a gene: 12. The CDR3 is 18 residues long. Germline V lookup: CDR1 GTSNPN, CDR2 SVGIG (reference sequence). The CDR3 loop reads CAWSSRLAGDGYTGELFF. CDR3 nucleotide sequence: TGTGCCTGGAGTTCGAGACTAGCGGGAGATGGGTATACCGGGGAGCTGTTTTTT.

This clone turned up a few times. The J gene is TRBJ1-5, the V gene TRBV2; D possibly corresponds to TRBD1 (5 bases). The germline gives CDR1 SNHLY, CDR2 FYNNEI. The CDR3 is 13 amino acids. V was trimmed by 5 bases and J by 2 bases, leaving 7 bases between them. CDR3 residues: CASSSQGNQPQHF. The CDR3 nucleotides are TGTGCCAGCAGTTCACAGGGCAATCAGCCCCAGCATTTT.

The chain employs TRBV7-2 and TRBJ2-1; a possible D gene is TRBD2 (6 bases). The length of the CDR3 is 12 residues. Deletions cut 5 bases from V and 9 bases from J, with 11 bases between. Germline V CDR1 and CDR2: SGHTA, FQGNSA. As DNA, the CDR3 is TGTGCCAGCAGCCCGGGGGTGGGTGAGCAGTTCTTC. As protein: CASSPGVGEQFF.

The genes are TRBV1 and TRBJ2-1; the D call of TRBD2 is as the table states it, not checked on the DNA. TRBV1 counts as a pseudogene. This CDR3 comprises 12 residues. The CDR3 region has the DNA TGCACCGGTAGCGGGAGCTCCGATGAGCAGTTCTTC. It codes for CTGSGSSDEQFF.

This rearrangement joins TRBV30 to TRBJ1-2, with unresolved D. Looked up from germline, CDR1 is GTSNPN and CDR2 is SVGIG (reference sequence). The CDR3 is made up of 14 amino acids. V lost 0 bases to trimming and J lost 4 bases, with 12 bases between them. CDR3 protein: CAWSVQIASYGYTF. The DNA for the CDR3 is TGTGCCTGGAGTGTTCAAATAGCGAGCTATGGCTACACCTTC.

V and J are TRBV21-1 and TRBJ2-5. TRBV21-1 is annotated as a pseudogene. CDR3 size: 17 residues. CDR3 nucleotide sequence: TGTGCCAGCATTCGGAAGTGGACACCTGAGGACTCAGAGACCCAGTACTTC. It specifies CASIRKWTPEDSETQYF.

This chain uses TRBV7-2 with TRBJ2-7; TRBD1 or TRBD2 may be the D gene (6 bases each). V was pared by 0 bases and J by 2 bases, with 20 bases between. The CDR3 extends over 18 amino acids. Germline lookup yields CDR1 SGHTA and CDR2 FQGNSA. The CDR3 spells CASSLALGGAGRTYEQYF. As DNA, the CDR3 is TGTGCCAGCAGCTTAGCCCTCGGGGGCGCAGGAAGGACCTACGAGCAGTACTTC.

The chain carries TRBV30 and TRBJ2-1; D unresolved. V shed 0 bases and J shed 11 bases, with 8 bases lying between them. Germline-derived CDR1 and CDR2 are GTSNPN and SVGIG (reference sequence). The CDR3 is 11 residues long. In nucleotides, the CDR3 is TGTGCCTGGAGTGTAGGCACTAAGCAGTTCTTC. Protein sequence: CAWSVGTKQFF.

Only a few counts were recorded for this clone. The chain employs TRBV15 and TRBJ2-4; tentatively, D is TRBD2 (6 bases). Trimming left V 0 bases short and J 6 bases short, with 18 bases between. Germline CDR1 LNHNV, CDR2 YYDKDF (reference sequence). This CDR3 has 17 residues. The CDR3 region has the DNA TGTGCCACCAGCAGAGATATCCCCACGGGACTCATAAACATTCAGTACTTC. Amino acid sequence: CATSRDIPTGLINIQYF.

This clone occurred a few times. The chain uses TRBV30 and TRBJ2-7; D gene uncertain. The CDR3 has 14 residues. Germline V gene data show CDR1 as GTSNPN and CDR2 as SVGIG (reference sequence). V was shortened by 4 bases and J by 0 bases, with 13 bases between the two germline ends. The CDR3 reads CAWMPMGYSYEQYF. The CDR3 coding sequence is TGTGCCTGGATGCCAATGGGGTACTCCTACGAGCAGTACTTC.

V and J are TRBV18 and TRBJ2-1; possibly TRBD1 for D (6 bases). Trimming took 3 bases from V and 9 from J, leaving 12 bases between them. CDR3 size: 13 residues. Germline lookup yields CDR1 KGHSH and CDR2 LQKENI. The CDR3 nucleotides read TGTGCCAGCTCACCGGTTGGGGGCGGTGAGCAGTTCTTC. It is translated as CASSPVGGGEQFF. Based on the CDR3 plus reference TRBV18 and TRBJ2-1, the full variable domain is NAGVMQNPRHLVRRRGQEARLRCSPMKGHSHVYWYRQLPEEGLKFMVYLQKENIIDESGMPKERFSAEFPKEGPSILRIQQVVRGDSAAYFCASSPVGGGEQFFGPGTRLTVL.

V gene TRBV29-1 combines with J gene TRBJ1-4, with D possibly matching TRBD1 (6 bases). The CDR3 contains 13 residues. Looked up from germline, CDR1 is SQVTM and CDR2 is ANQGSEA. With 6 bases removed from V and 6 bases from J, the gap between germline ends came to 14 bases. The DNA of the CDR3 is TGCAGCGTAGCTGGGGGCAGGGATGAAAAACTGTTTTTT. It yields the protein CSVAGGRDEKLFF.

The V call is TRBV18, the J call TRBJ2-5; TRBD1 might be the D (6 bases). Germline V gene lookup returns CDR1 KGHSH and CDR2 LQKENI. The CDR3 is made up of 15 amino acids. V was trimmed by 8 bases and J by 5 bases, leaving 21 bases between them. CDR3 sequence (DNA): TGTGCCAGCCAGGAGGACAGAATCATAAGGGAGACCCAGTACTTC. Its protein product is CASQEDRIIRETQYF. Based on the CDR3 plus reference TRBV18 and TRBJ2-5, the full variable domain is NAGVMQNPRHLVRRRGQEARLRCSPMKGHSHVYWYRQLPEEGLKFMVYLQKENIIDESGMPKERFSAEFPKEGPSILRIQQVVRGDSAAYFCASQEDRIIRETQYFGPGTRLLVL.

V and J are TRBV7-9 and TRBJ2-1; 10 bases are a match to TRBD2. The V gene's germline CDR1 is SEHNR and CDR2 FQNEAQ (reference sequence). J was trimmed by 5 bases and V by 4 bases; bases with no gene match: 2. The CDR3 is 14 amino acids. The CDR3 loop reads CASSSLAGDNEQFF. CDR3 bases: TGTGCCAGCAGCTCCCTAGCGGGAGACAATGAGCAGTTCTTC.

The chain recombines TRBV2 with TRBJ2-2; D gene ambiguous. Per the germline V gene, CDR1 is SNHLY and CDR2 is FYNNEI. Between the trimmed V and J ends, which lost 6 bases and 8 bases, there was a span of 7 bases. The CDR3 length is 11 residues. CDR3 residues: CASRASGELFF. For the CDR3, the DNA is TGTGCCAGCAGGGCTAGTGGGGAGCTGTTTTTT.

The chain has TRBV30 and TRBJ2-3; 13 positions agree with TRBD2. The CDR3 is made up of 15 amino acids. The ends lost 5 bases at V and 8 bases at J; junction bases unmatched: 10. Germline V gives CDR1 GTSNPN, CDR2 SVGIG (reference sequence). CDR3 amino acids: CAWGKLAGGPSTQYF. The DNA of the CDR3 is TGTGCCTGGGGCAAACTAGCGGGAGGGCCGAGTACGCAGTATTTT.